This TCR beta chain originates from a study of early T cells in non-severe SARS-CoV-2 infection. About the study: Alpha and beta chains were unpaired, from unsorted whole-blood bulk RNA. Findings of the study overall: Matching results from VDJdb favored anti-spike CD8 responses, leaving private and CD4 specificities undetected.

Unique molecular identifier tags were affixed to discrete cDNA molecules. From the 5' RACE reads, TCRdb called clonotypes with MiXCR, one entry per CDR3 protein. The data hold more than 50,000 distinct CDR3 sequences, with 15% observed a single time. This clonotype was detected many times. The antigen remains undetermined. The V segment lost 4 bases and the J segment 5 bases; nucleotides outside the gene matches: 9. The germline V gene encodes CDR1 SGHRS and CDR2 YFSETQ. The CDR3 contains 15 residues. This TCR came from an adult who was a healthcare worker with PCR-confirmed SARS-CoV-2 infection or an uninfected control (not recorded which). The chain employs TRBV5-1 and TRBJ1-1; 9 positions match TRBD1. The specimen was whole blood, collected at baseline. The CDR3 loop is CASSPETGGRTEAFF. CDR3 coding DNA: TGCGCCAGCAGCCCCGAGACAGGGGGACGGACTGAAGCTTTCTTT.